Shown below are 29 T cell receptor beta chains from a single sample sequenced in a study of CDR3 diversity in severe acne (dated by TCRdb to between 2018 and 2020). Library preparation used PCR. Sequencing used an Illumina HiSeq 2000. TCRdb trimmed the raw reads at Q25, called clones with MiXCR and kept productive beta chains. Rows are combined by CDR3 protein, so each entry shows the most common genes and DNA. For this sample there are 84,000 or so distinct CDR3 sequences; about half appear just once. The top ten constitute around 10% of the sample. The sequenced material came from blood. The receptors stem from a male donor in good health, serving as a control.

This clonotype was recorded only once. The chain carries TRBV5-1 and TRBJ2-7; 9 bases line up with TRBD1. This CDR3 comprises 15 residues. V gave up 4 bases and J gave up 3 bases; unmatched junction bases: 8. Per the germline V gene, CDR1 is SGHRS and CDR2 is YFSETQ. The CDR3 loop is CASSIGTGFIYEQYF. CDR3 nucleotide sequence: TGCGCCAGCAGCATAGGGACAGGGTTTATCTACGAGCAGTACTTC.

This clonotype was counted ten times or more. In nucleotides, the CDR3 is TGCGCCAGCAGTGAGACGGGGGCGGGGAATGAGCAGTTCTTC. Amino acid sequence: CASSETGAGNEQFF. This chain connects TRBV10-1 to TRBJ2-1; D may be TRBD1 or TRBD2 (6 bases each). This CDR3 comprises 14 residues. V lost 2 bases to trimming and J lost 7 bases, with 12 bases between them. Looked up from germline, CDR1 is WNHNN and CDR2 is SYGVQD (reference sequence).

This clonotype was counted ten times or more. The rearrangement uses TRBV4-1 and TRBJ2-1, with TRBD2 as a possible D gene (7 bases). From germline, CDR1 is MGHRA and CDR2 YSYEKL. The CDR3 totals 18 residues. Trimming stripped 2 bases from V and 0 bases from J, with 17 bases between. In DNA form, the CDR3 reads TGCGCCAGCAGCCAACAGGGGAGGGGACCCAACTCCTACAATGAGCAGTTCTTC. It translates to CASSQQGRGPNSYNEQFF.

The CDR3 DNA is TGTGCCAGCAGCGTCACCGGGACCCAAGAGACCCAGTACTTC. This translates into CASSVTGTQETQYF. J is TRBJ2-5 and V is TRBV9, with D perhaps being TRBD1 or TRBD2 (5 bases each). The V end lost 2 bases, the J end lost 1 base, and 9 bases lay between the germline ends. Germline CDR1 SGDLS, CDR2 YYNGEE. The CDR3 has 14 amino acids.

In its sample, this clonotype was seen a few times. The genes are TRBV13 and TRBJ1-6; 7 nucleotides match TRBD1. In germline, CDR1 is PRHDT, CDR2 FYEKMQ (reference sequence). CDR3 size: 14 residues. The V gene end was trimmed by 0 bases and the J gene end by 9 bases; junction bases not matched to a gene: 2. CDR3 loop: CASSLGTGISPLHF. For the CDR3, the DNA is TGTGCCAGCAGCTTAGGGACAGGGATTTCACCCCTCCACTTT.

The chain's CDR3 is CASSARDRDTYNEQFF. The CDR3 bases are TGTGCCAGCAGCGCCCGGGACAGGGACACCTACAATGAGCAGTTCTTC. This chain links TRBV9 with TRBJ2-1, with 9 bases identical to TRBD1. Per the germline V gene, CDR1 is SGDLS and CDR2 is YYNGEE. The V gene end was trimmed by 3 bases and the J gene end by 2 bases; junction bases not matched to a gene: 6. CDR3 length: 16 residues.

As to this clonotype: A much more abundant neighbour one base away suggests this may be a read error. The chain is built from TRBV12-3 or TRBV12-4 and TRBJ1-3, with 7 bases fitting TRBD1. CDR3 size: 17 residues. The V and J ends lost 6 bases and 8 bases, in that order; junction bases with no gene match: 19. The CDR3 region is CASRTPTGSLLGHTIYF. For the CDR3, the DNA is TGTGCCAGCAGGACCCCGACAGGGAGTCTGCTCGGACACACCATATATTTT.

The J gene is TRBJ2-7, the V gene TRBV20-1; 7 bases are a match to TRBD2. This CDR3 has 15 amino acids. The V gene's germline CDR1 is DFQATT and CDR2 SNEGSKA (reference sequence). The V gene end was trimmed by 2 bases and the J gene end by 2 bases; junction bases not matched to a gene: 9. Written as DNA, the CDR3 is TGCAGTGCTAGACCCCCCCCGGGGGGACCCTACGAGCAGTACTTC. This codes for CSARPPPGGPYEQYF.

At least ten counts were recorded for this clonotype. The genes are TRBV10-3 and TRBJ1-4, with 7 bases matching TRBD1. This CDR3 has 14 residues. V was clipped by 4 bases and J by 8 bases; unmatched bases: 7. In germline, CDR1 is ENHRY, CDR2 SYGVKD. The CDR3 protein is CAISAGTAAEKLFF. In DNA, the CDR3 is TGTGCCATCAGTGCCGGGACAGCGGCCGAAAAACTGTTTTTT.

To note about this clonotype: A read error is possible here, since a much larger clone lies one base away. The CDR3 does not close with the conserved phenylalanine or tryptophan, likely indicating a read error. The rearrangement uses TRBV15 and TRBJ2-7, with 8 bases aligning to TRBD2. The germline V gene encodes CDR1 LNHNV and CDR2 YYDKDF (reference sequence). This CDR3 is 13 amino acids long. Unmatched junction bases numbered 2, after V lost 1 base and J lost 6 bases. The CDR3 bases are TGTGCCACCAGCAGAGGACTAGCGCGCGAGCAGTACTCC. Protein product: CATSRGLAREQYS.

The table lists this clonotype with a count of one. The gene calls are TRBV25-1 and TRBJ1-1, with 10 bases that match TRBD1. From germline, CDR1 is MGHDK and CDR2 SYGVNS. V gave up 5 bases and J gave up 11 bases; unmatched junction bases: 11. CDR3 length equals 14 residues. The CDR3 spells CASSFGTGVVGAFF. CDR3 in DNA: TGTGCCAGCAGTTTTGGGACAGGGGTCGTGGGCGCTTTCTTT.

This rearrangement joins TRBV11-2 to TRBJ2-1; the D gene is possibly TRBD2 (6 bases). The V and J ends lost 4 bases and 3 bases respectively, with 10 bases between them. From germline, CDR1 is SGHAT and CDR2 FQNNGV. This CDR3 region has 14 residues. The CDR3 region has the DNA TGTGCCAGCAGCTACGGGGGTAGCTACAATGAGCAGTTCTTC. It encodes CASSYGGSYNEQFF. Based on the CDR3 plus reference TRBV11-2 and TRBJ2-1, the full variable domain is EAGVAQSPRYKIIEKRQSVAFWCNPISGHATLYWYQQILGQGPKLLIQFQNNGVVDDSQLPKDRFSAERLKGVDSTLKIQPAKLEDSAVYLCASSYGGSYNEQFFGPGTRLTVL.

The table lists this clonotype with many counts. The chain employs TRBV29-1 and TRBJ1-1; D gene ambiguous. The V gene lost 7 bases and the J gene lost 2 bases, with 11 bases spanning the gap. Germline V gives CDR1 SQVTM, CDR2 ANQGSEA. CDR3 length: 12 residues. The CDR3 loop reads CSATGRNTEAFF. The CDR3 region has the DNA TGCAGCGCCACGGGTCGCAACACTGAAGCTTTCTTT.

This clonotype was detected a few times. The V gene is TRBV2, the J gene TRBJ2-5; TRBD1 or TRBD2 may be the D gene (5 bases each). V was clipped by 6 bases and J by 5 bases, with 10 bases between them. CDR3 length equals 12 residues. Germline V CDR1 and CDR2: SNHLY, FYNNEI. The CDR3 DNA sequence: TGTGCCAGCAGAATAGAGGGGGAGACCCAGTACTTC. Residues: CASRIEGETQYF.

The V and J genes are TRBV6-5 and TRBJ1-2; tentative D call: TRBD1 (6 bases). Germline CDR1 MNHEY, CDR2 SVGAGI. The CDR3 has 14 residues. Trimming removed 5 bases from V and 0 bases from J, with 10 bases in between. The CDR3 DNA is TGTGCCAGCAGTGACGCAGGGGCTAACTATGGCTACACCTTC. This encodes CASSDAGANYGYTF.

The chain couples TRBV7-9 to TRBJ1-1, with 8 bases lining up with TRBD1. The J segment lost 7 bases and the V segment lost 5 bases, leaving 6 bases of the junction unmatched. The CDR3 spans 13 residues. CDR1 and CDR2 from the germline V gene are SEHNR and FQNEAQ (reference sequence). The CDR3 sequence: CASSTGTGLEAFF. The CDR3 DNA reads as TGTGCCAGCAGCACGGGGACAGGCCTTGAAGCTTTCTTT. The whole variable domain, remainder taken from reference TRBV7-9 and TRBJ1-1, is DTGVSQNPRHKITKRGQNVTFRCDPISEHNRLYWYRQTLGQGPEFLTYFQNEAQLEKSRLLSDRFSAERPKGSFSTLEIQRTEQGDSAMYLCASSTGTGLEAFFGQGTRLTVV.

This clonotype was seen ten or more times. CDR3: CATSDGGTGLAAFF. The CDR3 DNA sequence: TGTGCCACCAGTGATGGGGGGACAGGGCTTGCAGCTTTCTTT. The chain joins TRBV24-1 to TRBJ1-1, with TRBD1 matching over 9 bases. The length of the CDR3 is 14 residues. The germline CDR1 and CDR2 sequences are KGHDR and SFDVKD. J gave up 10 bases and V 3 bases, and 8 bases lay outside the gene matches.

This sequence joins TRBV6-5 and TRBJ1-5, with 8 bases that match TRBD1. The CDR3 is 13 residues long. The J segment lost 14 bases and the V segment lost 2 bases, leaving 8 bases of the junction unmatched. CDR1 and CDR2 (germline): MNHEY, SVGAGI. CDR3 protein: CASSYRDRSDEHF. Here the CDR3 DNA reads TGTGCCAGCAGTTACAGGGACAGGTCTGATGAGCATTTT.

In its sample, this clonotype was seen many times. The chain recombines TRBV29-1 with TRBJ2-5, with TRBD2 matching 9 bases. The V gene end was trimmed by 4 bases and the J gene end by 1 base; junction bases not matched to a gene: 4. In germline, CDR1 is SQVTM, CDR2 ANQGSEA. The CDR3 spans 14 residues. The CDR3 region has the DNA TGCAGCGTTGTGCCTAGCGGGACCCAAGAGACCCAGTACTTC. As protein: CSVVPSGTQETQYF.

The chain carries TRBV7-9 and TRBJ1-3; D ambiguous. Germline V gene data show CDR1 as SEHNR and CDR2 as FQNEAQ (reference sequence). The CDR3 is made up of 15 amino acids. V lost 1 base and J 4 bases, leaving 11 bases between the germline ends. CDR3 protein: CASSLDLGLGNTIYF. DNA of the CDR3: TGTGCCAGCAGCTTAGATTTAGGACTAGGAAACACCATATATTTT.

In this sample, this clonotype is medium-sized. The CDR3 DNA reads as TGTGCCAGCAGCGTAGAACAGGGGAGCTCCTACAATGAGCAGTTCTTC. It specifies CASSVEQGSSYNEQFF. The chain joins TRBV9 to TRBJ2-1; TRBD1 matches 7 bases. This CDR3 is built from 16 residues. Losses at the gene ends were 0 bases for V and 0 bases for J; bases not matched to a gene: 3. The germline gives CDR1 SGDLS, CDR2 YYNGEE.

The table lists this clonotype with many counts. The chain is built from TRBV2 and TRBJ1-5; TRBD1 matches at 9 bases. J lost 5 bases, V lost 6 bases, and 2 bases had no gene match. The CDR3 length is 13 residues. Germline V gene data show CDR1 as SNHLY and CDR2 as FYNNEI. The CDR3 nucleotides are TGTGCCAGCAGAGGGACAGGGTATCAGCCCCAGCATTTT. Encoded protein: CASRGTGYQPQHF. Complete variable domain (other parts from reference TRBV2 and TRBJ1-5): EPEVTQTPSHQVTQMGQEVILRCVPISNHLYFYWYRQILGQKVEFLVSFYNNEISEKSEIFDDQFSVERPDGSNFTLKIRSTKLEDSAMYFCASRGTGYQPQHFGDGTRLSIL.

On this clonotype: This could be a read error, since a much larger clone is one nucleotide away. The rearrangement links TRBV6-2 or TRBV6-3 to TRBJ2-1; no clear D. Germline-derived CDR1 and CDR2 are MNHEY and SVGEGT. The CDR3 is 14 amino acids. CDR3 DNA: TGTGCCAGCAGTCCGTGGAGCTCCTACAATGGGCAGTTCTTC. Translated, it gives CASSPWSSYNGQFF.

V and J are TRBV10-2 and TRBJ2-5, with unresolved D. The CDR3 runs 12 residues. Per the germline V gene, CDR1 is WSHSY and CDR2 is SAAADI. V gave up 3 bases and J gave up 5 bases, with 7 bases separating them. The CDR3: CASSEVDETQYF. Written as DNA, the CDR3 is TGCGCCAGCAGTGAAGTTGACGAGACCCAGTACTTC.

This clonotype came up a few times. The V gene is TRBV2, the J gene TRBJ1-2, with TRBD1 matching 8 bases. The CDR3 runs 15 residues. Trimming cost V 6 bases and J 7 bases; bases outside gene matches: 13. Germline lookup yields CDR1 SNHLY and CDR2 FYNNEI. In nucleotides, the CDR3 is TGTGCCAGCAGAGATACCGACAGGGGTTCGTCTGGCTACACCTTC. This translates into CASRDTDRGSSGYTF.

Many counts were recorded for this clonotype. The chain joins TRBV5-1 to TRBJ1-1; D might be TRBD1 (5 bases). The germline gives CDR1 SGHRS, CDR2 YFSETQ. The CDR3 is 15 amino acids. With 2 bases removed from V and 1 base from J, the gap between germline ends came to 12 bases. CDR3 sequence: CASSLSGTANTEAFF. The DNA for the CDR3 is TGCGCCAGCAGCTTATCAGGGACCGCGAACACTGAAGCTTTCTTT.

The chain is built from TRBV10-3 and TRBJ1-1; D possibly corresponds to TRBD1 (5 bases). The CDR3 loop spans 14 amino acids. Per the germline V gene, CDR1 is ENHRY and CDR2 is SYGVKD. Trimming took off 6 bases at V and 0 bases at J, with 11 bases between the two ends. The CDR3 bases are TGTGCCATCAGGGGGCGACCCTTGAACACTGAAGCTTTCTTT. This encodes CAIRGRPLNTEAFF.

V is TRBV28 and J is TRBJ2-7, with 8 bases fitting TRBD1. V shed 4 bases, J shed 5 bases, and the junction held 10 bases outside the gene matches. This CDR3 region has 15 residues. Germline-derived CDR1 and CDR2 are MDHEN and SYDVKM. The CDR3 sequence is CASSSPAGGLDEQYF. CDR3 sequence (DNA): TGTGCCAGCAGTTCCCCCGCAGGGGGCTTAGACGAGCAGTACTTC.

A word on this clonotype: It is likely a read error, because the conserved phenylalanine at the end of the CDR3 is missing. Because the CDR3's place on the DNA is in doubt, the DNA is left out and the CDR3 is given as listed by TCRdb. The V and J genes are TRBV15 and TRBJ2-7; TRBD2 is taken as the D call from the table, unchecked against the DNA. The CDR3 contains 14 residues when both ends are counted. Germline V gene data show CDR1 as LNHNV and CDR2 as YYDKDF (reference sequence). CDR3 sequence reads: CATSRAPGVAGDSL.